This T cell receptor (beta chain) was found in a study of blood T cell repertoires in COVID-19. Overall study: PBMCs, B-cell-depleted T cells, or T cells provided the cDNA or gDNA that made up the material.

Produced via immunoSEQ multiplex PCR; TCRdb's table is partial and in-frame only. The table records 250,000 to 350,000 clones, approximately 85% of them present only once. Germline trimming cut 5 bases from V and 4 bases from J; bases unmatched to any gene: 9. This CDR3 is built from 16 residues. Germline-derived CDR1 and CDR2 are SGHRS and YFSETQ. This clone has a single count. The V and J genes are TRBV5-1 and TRBJ2-1, with 10 nucleotides matching TRBD2. The receptor's source is a woman aged 30 to 39 who had recovered from COVID-19. The sequenced sample was PBMCs or T cells enriched from blood (not recorded which). The CDR3, as DNA: TGCGCCAGCAGGAACAAGCGGGGGGGCAGTTACAATGAGCAGTTCTTC. It codes for CASRNKRGGSYNEQFF.